This T cell receptor beta chain stems from a study of blood T cell repertoires in COVID-19. Trimming took 6 bases from V and 0 from J, leaving 6 bases between them. The germline CDR1 and CDR2 sequences are MGHDK and SYGVNS. The length of the CDR3 is 13 residues. Some clones are missing from TCRdb's copy, which holds only in-frame ones; the method was immunoSEQ multiplex PCR. The repertoire holds under 65,000 clones, with 65% to 90% as singletons. The sequence came from a woman in her sixties with acute or convalescent COVID-19. The V and J genes are TRBV25-1 and TRBJ2-1, with D perhaps TRBD2 (6 bases). The sample consisted of peripheral blood. CDR3 protein: CASSGSSYNEQFF. DNA of the CDR3: TGTGCCAGCAGCGGGAGCTCCTACAATGAGCAGTTCTTC. Together with reference TRBV25-1 and TRBJ2-1, the CDR3 gives the full variable domain: EADIYQTPRYLVIGTGKKITLECSQTMGHDKMYWYQQDPGMELHLIHYSYGVNSTEKGDLSSESTVSRIRTEHFPLTLESARPSHTSQYLCASSGSSYNEQFFGPGTRLTVL.